The 6 T cell receptor beta chains below all came from one sample that was sequenced in a study of glioma-infiltrating T cells. The iRepertoire nested amplicon-rescue multiplex PCR amplified TCR alpha and beta CDR3s from RNA. TCRdb re-derived calls from the multiplex PCR reads in MiXCR, one entry per CDR3 protein. This table holds about 140,000 distinct CDR3 sequences, more than 35% found once. Specimen: glioma tissue, nonneoplastic brain tissue, or PBMCs (not recorded which). The receptors originated from a human donor with low-grade glioma or glioblastoma, undergoing nonglioma brain surgery, or in good health (not recorded which).

The J gene is TRBJ1-1, the V gene TRBV7-2; possible D gene TRBD1, 6 bases. CDR1 SGHTA and CDR2 FQGNSA come from the germline V gene. The CDR3 is 13 amino acids. Trimming removed 4 bases from V and 5 bases from J, with 11 bases in between. In DNA, the CDR3 is TGTGCCAGCAGCTACCAACAGGGTACTGAAGCTTTCTTT. This sequence encodes CASSYQQGTEAFF.

V and J are TRBV11-2 and TRBJ2-3; the D gene could be TRBD1 or TRBD2 (5 bases each). The ends were cut back, 2 bases at V and 1 base at J, with 13 bases in the middle. Germline loops: CDR1 SGHAT, CDR2 FQNNGV. The CDR3 runs 16 residues. Here the CDR3 DNA reads TGTGCCAGCAGCTTATCACCGGGGCCTCGCACAGATACGCAGTATTTT. This sequence encodes CASSLSPGPRTDTQYF.

The chain recombines TRBV28 with TRBJ2-7; D unresolved. Between the trimmed V and J ends, which lost 2 bases and 7 bases, there was a span of 6 bases. The germline gives CDR1 MDHEN, CDR2 SYDVKM. CDR3 size: 11 residues. The CDR3 DNA reads TGTGCCAGCAGTTTAATGTTTGAGCAGTACTTC. Translation: CASSLMFEQYF.

This clonotype showed up just a few times. The V gene is TRBV4-1, the J gene TRBJ2-3, with D unclear. V shed 0 bases and J shed 0 bases, with 7 bases lying between them. This CDR3 has 15 amino acids. Germline V gene data show CDR1 as MGHRA and CDR2 as YSYEKL. This CDR3 reads CASSQDFSSTDTQYF. In DNA form, the CDR3 reads TGCGCCAGCAGCCAAGACTTTTCTAGCACAGATACGCAGTATTTT.

There are a few counts of this clonotype. The chain has TRBV7-2 and TRBJ2-7; TRBD2 matches at 9 bases. The CDR3 runs 15 residues. Germline CDR1 and CDR2: SGHTA and FQGNSA. The V gene end was trimmed by 4 bases and the J gene end by 7 bases; junction bases not matched to a gene: 11. The CDR3 sequence is CASSSNAGGAWEQYF. The CDR3 DNA follows: TGTGCCAGCAGCTCCAATGCGGGGGGGGCCTGGGAGCAGTACTTC. Full variable domain (rest looked up from reference TRBV7-2 and TRBJ2-7): GAGVSQSPSNKVTEKGKDVELRCDPISGHTALYWYRQSLGQGLEFLIYFQGNSAPDKSGLPSDRFSAERTGGSVSTLTIQRTQQEDSAVYLCASSSNAGGAWEQYFGPGTRLTVT.

The chain joins TRBV6-2 or TRBV6-3 to TRBJ1-1; D possibly corresponds to TRBD1 (6 bases). The V end lost 2 bases, the J end lost 5 bases, and 18 bases lay between the germline ends. The CDR3 spans 16 residues. Germline lookup yields CDR1 MNHEY and CDR2 SVGEGT. CDR3 loop: CASSYKIVRGDTEAFF. The CDR3 DNA is TGTGCCAGCAGTTACAAGATCGTCAGGGGAGATACTGAAGCTTTCTTT.